A selection of T cell receptor beta chains follows, all from one sample in a study of blood T cells in healthy people across ages. TCRdb processed the 5' RACE reads anew with MiXCR; each CDR3 protein has one entry. The sample lists approximately 770,000 distinct CDR3 sequences; over 45% were seen once. Input material: blood. Receptors originate from a man aged 30 to 45 in good health. Both conserved end residues are part of each CDR3. The D gene is left open where the match is weak. Clone size is shown for a subset of rows, as once, few, many or a class of expanded clone.

J gene: TRBJ1-5
D gene: .
V gene: TRBV12-3/TRBV12-4
clone size: few
CDR3 DNA: TGTGCCAGCAGTCCGACCTTTAATCAGCCCCAGCATTTT
CDR3 protein: CASSPTFNQPQHF

J gene: TRBJ2-6
D gene: .
V gene: TRBV4-3
clone size: .
CDR3 DNA: TGCGCCAGCAGCCAAGAGTTGCCGGGGCCCACTCTCTCTGGGGCCAACGTCCTGACTTTC
CDR3 protein: CASSQELPGPTLSGANVLTF

J gene: TRBJ2-4
D gene: TRBD1
V gene: TRBV4-3
clone size: .
CDR3 DNA: TGCGCCAGCAGCGCTATCTCGGGACAGAACTACAATGAGCAGTACTTC
CDR3 protein: CASSAISGQNYNEQYF

J gene: TRBJ2-7
D gene: TRBD2
V gene: TRBV7-2
clone size: few
CDR3 DNA: TGTGCCAGCAGCTCTACTAGCGTTGGGTTCCGCGAGCAGTACTTC
CDR3 protein: CASSSTSVGFREQYF

J gene: TRBJ2-3
D gene: .
V gene: TRBV7-2
clone size: few
CDR3 DNA: TGTGCCAGCAGCTTATTTAGGGTCGATACGCAGTATTTT
CDR3 protein: CASSLFRVDTQYF

J gene: TRBJ2-7
D gene: .
V gene: TRBV20-1
clone size: .
CDR3 DNA: TGCAGTGCCAGGGACGGCCCCTCCTACGAGCAGTACTTC
CDR3 protein: CSARDGPSYEQYF

J gene: TRBJ2-7
D gene: TRBD2
V gene: TRBV4-2
clone size: few
CDR3 DNA: TGTGCCAGCAGCCAAGAGATGCGGACTAGATACGAGCAGTACTTC
CDR3 protein: CASSQEMRTRYEQYF

J gene: TRBJ2-3
D gene: TRBD1
V gene: TRBV10-3
clone size: few
CDR3 DNA: TGTGCCATCAGGGCCGGGACAGGCTACACAGATACGCAGTATTTT
CDR3 protein: CAIRAGTGYTDTQYF

J gene: TRBJ2-7
D gene: .
V gene: TRBV20-1
clone size: few
CDR3 DNA: .
CDR3 protein: CSAVAVRDFYEQYF

J gene: TRBJ2-5
D gene: .
V gene: TRBV27
clone size: .
CDR3 DNA: TGTGCCAGCAGCGTGAGGGCCTTAGGGGAGACCCAGTACTTC
CDR3 protein: CASSVRALGETQYF

J gene: TRBJ2-1
D gene: .
V gene: TRBV7-9
clone size: few
CDR3 DNA: TGTGCCAGCAGCCCTAAGGATGGAAGGGATTACAATGAGCAGTTCTTC
CDR3 protein: CASSPKDGRDYNEQFF

J gene: TRBJ2-7
D gene: .
V gene: TRBV2
clone size: few
CDR3 DNA: TGTGCCAGCAGTGAGCAGGGGCCTCCCTACGAGCAGTACTTC
CDR3 protein: CASSEQGPPYEQYF

J gene: TRBJ2-7
D gene: .
V gene: TRBV20-1
clone size: few
CDR3 DNA: TGCAGTGCTCCCCGGAAGAGCTCCTACGAGCAGTACTTC
CDR3 protein: CSAPRKSSYEQYF

J gene: TRBJ2-3
D gene: TRBD2
V gene: TRBV4-3
clone size: .
CDR3 DNA: TGCGCCAGCAGCCAAGAACGTGCGGGAGGGGCGCAGTATTTT
CDR3 protein: CASSQERAGGAQYF

J gene: TRBJ2-7
D gene: TRBD1
V gene: TRBV7-2
clone size: .
CDR3 DNA: TGTGCCAGCAGGCGACAGGGATGCGAGCAGTACTTC
CDR3 protein: CASRRQGCEQYF

J gene: TRBJ2-5
D gene: TRBD2
V gene: TRBV11-2
clone size: .
CDR3 DNA: TGTGCCAGCAGTCGCATAGGAATACGGACTAGCGGCAAGAAAACCCAAGAGACCCAGTACTTC
CDR3 protein: CASSRIGIRTSGKKTQETQYF

J gene: TRBJ1-1
D gene: .
V gene: TRBV5-1
clone size: .
CDR3 DNA: TGCGCCAGCAGCTTGTTCCCTCCTAACACTGAAGCTTTCTTT
CDR3 protein: CASSLFPPNTEAFF

J gene: TRBJ2-3
D gene: TRBD2
V gene: TRBV20-1
clone size: .
CDR3 DNA: TGCAGTGCTAGCATCCTAGCGGTAACAGATACGCAGTATTTT
CDR3 protein: CSASILAVTDTQYF

J gene: TRBJ1-2
D gene: TRBD1
V gene: TRBV29-1
clone size: few
CDR3 DNA: TGCAGCGTACCGTCTGGACAGGGGATGGGCTACACCTTC
CDR3 protein: CSVPSGQGMGYTF

J gene: TRBJ2-1
D gene: TRBD2
V gene: TRBV5-1
clone size: .
CDR3 DNA: TGCGCCAGCAGCTTGTTTACGACTAGCGGGGGAGAAGAGTTCTTC
CDR3 protein: CASSLFTTSGGEEFF

J gene: TRBJ2-3
D gene: .
V gene: TRBV5-1
clone size: .
CDR3 DNA: TGCGCCAGCGCCTGGGAAGGGGTAGCGGCCTCAGATACGCAGTATTTT
CDR3 protein: CASAWEGVAASDTQYF

J gene: TRBJ1-2
D gene: .
V gene: TRBV11-1
clone size: .
CDR3 DNA: TGTGCCAGCAGCCCCACGAGAGAGAACTATGGCTACACCTTC
CDR3 protein: CASSPTRENYGYTF

J gene: TRBJ2-7
D gene: .
V gene: TRBV4-3
clone size: few
CDR3 DNA: TGCGCCAGCAGCCAAGGCTTCAGGGGGGACTACGAGCAGTACTTC
CDR3 protein: CASSQGFRGDYEQYF

J gene: TRBJ2-5
D gene: .
V gene: TRBV5-5
clone size: .
CDR3 DNA: TGTGCCAGCAGCTTGGAATCGCAGAGGTACTTC
CDR3 protein: CASSLESQRYF

J gene: TRBJ1-1
D gene: TRBD1
V gene: TRBV12-3/TRBV12-4
clone size: few
CDR3 DNA: TGTGCCAGCAGTACGGGACAGGGAAACACTGAAGCTTTCTTT
CDR3 protein: CASSTGQGNTEAFF

J gene: TRBJ1-2
D gene: .
V gene: TRBV29-1
clone size: .
CDR3 DNA: TGCAGCGTTGAAGAGGTTGTGACGGCGCCCTATGGCTACACCTTC
CDR3 protein: CSVEEVVTAPYGYTF

J gene: TRBJ2-7
D gene: .
V gene: TRBV6-1
clone size: .
CDR3 DNA: TGTGCCAGCAGTGTCGTCACTTACGAGCAGTACTTC
CDR3 protein: CASSVVTYEQYF

J gene: TRBJ2-3
D gene: TRBD2
V gene: TRBV28
clone size: once
CDR3 DNA: TGTGCCAGCAGTTTTAGCGGGAGCATCGGTACGCAGTATTTT
CDR3 protein: CASSFSGSIGTQYF

J gene: TRBJ2-7
D gene: .
V gene: TRBV6-2/TRBV6-3
clone size: .
CDR3 DNA: TGTGCCAGCAGTGGGATAACGGCAGGGAGTTTGCACGAGCAGTACTTC
CDR3 protein: CASSGITAGSLHEQYF